These 16 T cell receptor beta chains originate from one sample sequenced in a study of control samples from healthy donors and cancer patients. The table came from immunoSEQ multiplex PCR; TCRdb's copy has only in-frame clones and leaves some out. The sample lists 150,000 to 200,000 clones, approximately 90% occurring once. The sample taken for sequencing was blood. These TCRs come from a man aged 30 to 45 in good health.

J is TRBJ1-3 and V is TRBV5-1; D might be TRBD1 (6 bases). This CDR3 comprises 16 residues. The V and J ends lost 4 bases and 3 bases respectively, with 17 bases between them. CDR1 is SGHRS and CDR2 is YFSETQ in the germline V gene. The CDR3 DNA reads TGCGCCAGCAGCGGAACAGGGTCCTCCAGTGGAAACACCATATATTTT. It encodes CASSGTGSSSGNTIYF.

The J gene is TRBJ1-1, the V gene TRBV6-2 or TRBV6-3; D unclear. The CDR3 has 12 residues. From germline, CDR1 is MNHEY and CDR2 SVGEGT. Between the trimmed V and J ends, which lost 1 base and 3 bases, there was a span of 3 bases. The CDR3 nucleotides are TGTGCCAGCAGTTACTTGGACACTGAAGCTTTCTTT. Translation: CASSYLDTEAFF.

The rearrangement links TRBV5-6 to TRBJ1-1, with a weak D call TRBD1 (6 bases). Germline assignment: CDR1 SGHDT and CDR2 YYEEEE. The CDR3 consists of 13 residues. V was shortened by 7 bases and J by 5 bases, with 15 bases between the two germline ends. CDR3 coding DNA: TGTGCCAGCGGGGGGCAGGGAAGGACTGAAGCTTTCTTT. As protein: CASGGQGRTEAFF.

V is TRBV19 and J is TRBJ2-5; maybe TRBD1 (6 bases). CDR3 length equals 15 residues. Germline lookup yields CDR1 LNHDA and CDR2 SQIVND (reference sequence). V was trimmed by 6 bases and J by 5 bases, leaving 19 bases between them. The CDR3 here is CASRDRTDSPETQYF. The CDR3 region has the DNA TGTGCCAGTAGGGATCGGACAGACTCTCCCGAGACCCAGTACTTC.

This clone was counted only a few times. This sequence joins TRBV28 and TRBJ2-1; D possibly corresponds to TRBD2 (5 bases). The V and J ends lost 3 bases and 2 bases respectively, with 8 bases between them. Per the germline V gene, CDR1 is MDHEN and CDR2 is SYDVKM. The CDR3 spans 14 residues. The CDR3 DNA follows: TGTGCCAGCAGTTTTGGACTGGCCTACAATGAGCAGTTCTTC. It translates to CASSFGLAYNEQFF.

The chain carries TRBV27 and TRBJ1-1; TRBD1 aligns across 8 bases. J was trimmed by 1 base and V by 5 bases; bases with no gene match: 18. This CDR3 is 19 amino acids long. Germline CDR1 reads MNHEY; CDR2 reads SMNVEV (reference sequence). The CDR3 region is CASSPHRDRRAWPNTEAFF. CDR3 coding DNA: TGTGCCAGCAGTCCCCACCGGGACAGGCGGGCGTGGCCGAACACTGAAGCTTTCTTT.

The CDR3 reads CASSGGLVGAGNTIYF. CDR3 sequence (DNA): TGTGCCAGCAGCGGGGGTCTTGTGGGGGCTGGAAACACCATATATTTT. The chain has TRBV9 and TRBJ1-3, with D perhaps matching TRBD1 (5 bases). CDR1 is SGDLS and CDR2 is YYNGEE in the germline V gene. The CDR3 length is 16 residues. With 3 bases removed from V and 2 bases from J, the gap between germline ends came to 15 bases.

The chain uses TRBV28 and TRBJ2-7; D gene ambiguous. V shed 8 bases and J shed 4 bases, with 15 bases lying between them. Per the germline V gene, CDR1 is MDHEN and CDR2 is SYDVKM. The CDR3 length is 13 residues. This CDR3 reads CASGSPYPYEQYF. Here the CDR3 DNA reads TGTGCCAGCGGATCGCCCTACCCATACGAGCAGTACTTC.

This chain connects TRBV10-2 to TRBJ2-5; 16 nucleotides align to TRBD2. Trimming at V came to 4 bases and at J to 0 bases, leaving 5 bases not matched to a gene. There are 18 residues in the CDR3. Germline V CDR1 and CDR2: WSHSY, SAAADI. The CDR3 nucleotides read TGCGCCAGCAGTGTTGGGACTAGCGGGGGGGAGTACCAAGAGACCCAGTACTTC. Translated: CASSVGTSGGEYQETQYF.

The J gene is TRBJ2-3, the V gene TRBV7-9; D might be TRBD2 (6 bases). CDR1 is SEHNR and CDR2 is FQNEAQ in the germline V gene (reference sequence). The CDR3 length is 15 residues. The DNA of the CDR3 is TGTGCAGAGACCCGGACTAACCCTAGCACAGATACGCAGTATTTT. It translates to CAETRTNPSTDTQYF.

This clone was recorded only once. V usage is TRBV7-7 and J usage is TRBJ2-5; TRBD1 matches at 7 bases. CDR1 is SSHAT and CDR2 is FNYEAQ in the germline V gene (reference sequence). V trimming: 5 bases; J trimming: 1 base; junction bases outside the gene matches: 7. This CDR3 is built from 15 residues. CDR3: CASSGSTGTQETQYF. CDR3 sequence (DNA): TGTGCCAGCAGCGGCTCGACAGGGACCCAAGAGACCCAGTACTTC.

The chain couples TRBV5-6 to TRBJ2-3; D is unresolved. Germline assignment: CDR1 SGHDT and CDR2 YYEEEE. CDR3 length: 15 residues. V gave up 1 base and J gave up 2 bases, with 11 bases separating them. The CDR3 bases are TGTGCCAGCAGCTTGCGGTTGGGTAACACAGATACGCAGTATTTT. Protein sequence: CASSLRLGNTDTQYF.

The rearrangement joins TRBV2 to TRBJ1-5; D gene ambiguous. CDR3 length: 15 residues. The germline CDR1 and CDR2 sequences are SNHLY and FYNNEI. V was shortened by 4 bases and J by 1 base, with 11 bases between the two germline ends. The CDR3 loop reads CASSASSRSNQPQHF. In DNA form, the CDR3 reads TGTGCCAGCAGTGCCAGTTCAAGAAGCAATCAGCCCCAGCATTTT.

The rearrangement joins TRBV6-4 to TRBJ1-6, with 7 bases matching TRBD1. V trimming: 6 bases; J trimming: 6 bases; junction bases outside the gene matches: 8. CDR1 is MRHNA, CDR2 SNTAGT, per germline. This CDR3 has 15 residues. CDR3 sequence (DNA): TGTGCCAGCAGGGGCGGGGACAGAATTAATTCACCCCTCCACTTT. It codes for CASRGGDRINSPLHF.

V is TRBV12-5 and J is TRBJ1-4, with D perhaps TRBD1 (5 bases). Germline V CDR1 and CDR2: LGHNT, FRNRAP. The CDR3 sequence is 15 residues long. V gave up 4 bases and J gave up 0 bases, with 9 bases separating them. The CDR3 coding sequence is TGTGCTAGTGGTTCAGGACAATCAACTAATGAAAAACTGTTTTTT. Translated, it gives CASGSGQSTNEKLFF.

The chain has TRBV19 and TRBJ2-2; 7 bases line up with TRBD1. CDR3 length equals 17 residues. V lost 5 bases, J lost 6 bases, and 15 bases stayed unmatched. Germline V CDR1 and CDR2: LNHDA, SQIVND (reference sequence). The CDR3 protein is CASSDPRDRLISGELFF. The CDR3 nucleotides are TGTGCCAGTAGTGACCCCCGGGACAGACTTATATCCGGGGAGCTGTTTTTT.